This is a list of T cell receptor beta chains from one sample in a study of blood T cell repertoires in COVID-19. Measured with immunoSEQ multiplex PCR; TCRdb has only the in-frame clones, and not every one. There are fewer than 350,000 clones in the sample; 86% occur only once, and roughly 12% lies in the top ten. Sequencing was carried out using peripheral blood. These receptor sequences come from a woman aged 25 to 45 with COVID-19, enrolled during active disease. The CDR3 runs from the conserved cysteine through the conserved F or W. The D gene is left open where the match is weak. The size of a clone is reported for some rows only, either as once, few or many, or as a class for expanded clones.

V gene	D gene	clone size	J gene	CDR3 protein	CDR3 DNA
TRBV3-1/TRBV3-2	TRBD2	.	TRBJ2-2	CASSPSTGLAGGLATGELFF	TGTGCCAGCAGCCCCTCGACCGGACTAGCGGGGGGGCTAGCTACCGGGGAGCTGTTTTTT
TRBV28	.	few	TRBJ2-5	CASSLNGVGETQYF	TGTGCCAGCAGTTTAAACGGGGTGGGCGAGACCCAGTACTTC
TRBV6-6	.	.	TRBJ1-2	CASTLARQTYGYTF	TGTGCCAGCACCCTCGCCCGACAGACCTATGGCTACACCTTC
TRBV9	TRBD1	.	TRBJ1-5	CASSARTGGGQPQHF	TGTGCCAGCAGCGCCAGGACAGGGGGCGGTCAGCCCCAGCATTTT
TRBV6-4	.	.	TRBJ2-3	CASSGPGSSPDTQYF	TGTGCCAGCAGTGGGCCCGGGAGCTCCCCAGATACGCAGTATTTT
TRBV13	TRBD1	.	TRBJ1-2	CASSQPWDSYGYTF	TGTGCCAGCAGCCAACCATGGGACAGCTATGGCTACACCTTC
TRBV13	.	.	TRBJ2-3	CASSPPRREDTQYF	TGTGCCAGCAGCCCTCCCCGCAGGGAAGATACGCAGTATTTT
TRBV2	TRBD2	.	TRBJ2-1	CASSGLAEGIRQFF	TGTGCCAGCAGTGGACTAGCGGAGGGTATTCGTCAGTTCTTC
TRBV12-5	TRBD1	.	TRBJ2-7	CASGLVWMAGGYEQYF	TGTGCTAGTGGTTTGGTATGGATGGCAGGGGGTTACGAGCAGTACTTC
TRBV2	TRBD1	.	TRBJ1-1	CASSDETGETEAFF	TGTGCCAGCAGCGATGAGACAGGGGAGACTGAAGCTTTCTTT
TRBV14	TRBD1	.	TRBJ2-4	CASSQTDRGYLQYF	TGTGCCAGCAGCCAGACGGACAGGGGGTATCTTCAGTACTTC
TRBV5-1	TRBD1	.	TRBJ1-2	CASSIQGESGYTF	TGCGCCAGCAGCATACAGGGGGAGAGCGGCTACACCTTC
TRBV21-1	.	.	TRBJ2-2	CASSNYSTNTGELFF	TGTGCCAGCAGCAACTACAGCACGAACACCGGGGAGCTGTTTTTT
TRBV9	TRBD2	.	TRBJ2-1	CASSPRSDSGGSYNEQFF	TGTGCCAGCAGTCCAAGATCGGATAGCGGGGGGTCCTACAATGAGCAGTTCTTC
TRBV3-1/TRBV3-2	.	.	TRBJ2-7	CASSQEEAPMGQYF	TGTGCCAGCAGCCAAGAGGAGGCACCAATGGGGCAGTACTTC
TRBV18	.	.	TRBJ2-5	CASSSRQGREAFGSETQYF	TGTGCCAGCTCGTCAAGGCAGGGCAGGGAGGCCTTCGGGTCGGAGACCCAGTACTTC
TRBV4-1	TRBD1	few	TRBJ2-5	CASSLDRTTKETQYF	TGCGCCAGCAGCCTGGACAGGACAACTAAAGAGACCCAGTACTTC
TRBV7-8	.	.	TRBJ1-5	CASSPERPQPQHF	TGTGCCAGCAGCCCGGAGAGACCTCAGCCCCAGCATTTT
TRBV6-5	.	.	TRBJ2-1	CASSYRVPMKNEQFF	TGTGCCAGCAGTTACCGGGTCCCCATGAAGAATGAGCAGTTCTTC
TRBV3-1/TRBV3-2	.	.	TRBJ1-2	CASSRGKNYGYTF	TGTGCCAGCAGCCGAGGGAAGAACTATGGCTACACCTTC
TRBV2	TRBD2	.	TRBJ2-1	CASSEDPSSGGSRYEQFF	TGTGCCAGCAGTGAAGACCCTTCTAGCGGGGGGAGTCGGTATGAGCAGTTCTTC
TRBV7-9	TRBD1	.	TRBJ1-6	CASSKPPGQGRAYSPLHF	TGTGCCAGCAGCAAACCTCCGGGACAGGGTCGAGCGTATTCACCCCTCCACTTT
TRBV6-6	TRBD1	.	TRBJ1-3	CASSQGTVGNTIYF	TGTGCCAGCAGTCAGGGGACAGTCGGAAACACCATATATTTT
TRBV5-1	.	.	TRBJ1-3	CASSFSPALTGEYSGNTIYF	TGCGCCAGCAGCTTCTCCCCAGCACTGACAGGAGAATACTCTGGAAACACCATATATTTT
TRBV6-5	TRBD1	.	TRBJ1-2	CASSYFIQGAYGYTF	TGTGCCAGCAGTTACTTTATTCAGGGGGCTTATGGCTACACCTTC
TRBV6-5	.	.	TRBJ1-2	CASTSQGYGYTF	TGTGCCAGCACCTCCCAGGGCTATGGCTACACCTTC
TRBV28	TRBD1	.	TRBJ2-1	CASRDRVSRNEQFF	TGTGCCAGCAGAGACAGGGTCTCGCGCAATGAGCAGTTCTTC
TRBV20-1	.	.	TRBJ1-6	CSASSGGSSYNSPLHF	TGCAGTGCTAGTTCGGGAGGGAGCTCCTATAATTCACCCCTCCACTTT
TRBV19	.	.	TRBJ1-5	CASGESGNQPQHF	TGTGCCTCCGGGGAATCGGGCAATCAGCCCCAGCATTTT
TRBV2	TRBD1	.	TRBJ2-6	CASSRRTGQGRANVLTF	TGTGCCAGCAGTCGTCGGACAGGACAGGGGAGGGCCAACGTCCTGACTTTC
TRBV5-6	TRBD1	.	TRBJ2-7	CASSTDRYEQYF	TGTGCCAGCAGCACGGACAGGTACGAGCAGTACTTC
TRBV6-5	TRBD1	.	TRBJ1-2	CASSSGTGGVRGGYTF	TGTGCCAGCAGTTCTGGGACAGGAGGGGTTAGGGGTGGCTACACCTTC
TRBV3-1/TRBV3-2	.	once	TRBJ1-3	CASSPRGSGNTIYF	TGTGCCAGCAGCCCCAGGGGTTCTGGAAACACCATATATTTT
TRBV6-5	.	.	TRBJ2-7	CASSYSLSYEQYF	TGTGCCAGCAGTTACTCCCTATCCTACGAGCAGTACTTC
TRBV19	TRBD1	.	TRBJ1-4	CASRQGSSANEKLFF	TGTGCCAGTCGACAGGGGAGTTCGGCTAATGAAAAACTGTTTTTT